This is a list of T cell receptor beta chains from one sample in a study of blood T cell repertoires in COVID-19. The table came from immunoSEQ multiplex PCR; TCRdb's copy has only in-frame clones and leaves some out. The sample comprises about 170,000 clones, 70% to 90% of which are singletons, and approximately 10% rests with the top ten. The material sequenced was peripheral blood. Receptor source: a woman aged 55 to 70 with COVID-19, enrolled during active disease. Each CDR3 is given with its conserved first and last residue. Each record gives: CDR3 length, clone size, V gene, D gene, J gene, CDR3 DNA, CDR3 protein. A D gene is named only where the DNA matches it firmly. Expanded clones get a size class; other rows say once, few or many, or leave the size out.

15,.,TRBV5-1,.,TRBJ2-2,TGCGCCAGCAGCTTGACTAGACCGAACACCGGGGAGCTGTTTTTT,CASSLTRPNTGELFF
13,.,TRBV5-4,.,TRBJ2-7,TGTGCCAGCGGGTGGACTGGAACCTACGAGCAGTACTTC,CASGWTGTYEQYF
17,.,TRBV5-8,.,TRBJ2-4,TGTGCCAGCAGCCCTGCCGGGGTTTTTGGGGAGGGGGACATTCAGTACTTC,CASSPAGVFGEGDIQYF
16,.,TRBV7-9,TRBD2,TRBJ2-1,TGTGCCAGCAGCTGGACTAGCGGTACCTCCTACAATGAGCAGTTCTTC,CASSWTSGTSYNEQFF
19,.,TRBV9,.,TRBJ2-2,TGTGCCAGCAGCGAGAGGGGGCTCGGAGCGGGAGTGAACACCGGGGAGCTGTTTTTT,CASSERGLGAGVNTGELFF
13,.,TRBV29-1,.,TRBJ2-7,TGCAGCGTTGAAGAGGGGCACGATTACGAGCAGTACTTC,CSVEEGHDYEQYF
15,once,TRBV19,.,TRBJ1-5,TGTGCCAGTAGTTCCGACAGGTCAACGAATCAGCCCCAGCATTTT,CASSSDRSTNQPQHF
14,.,TRBV11-3,.,TRBJ2-7,TGTGCCAGCAGCCTAGAGTTCAGCTCCTACGAGCAGTACTTC,CASSLEFSSYEQYF
15,.,TRBV12-1,.,TRBJ2-5,TGTGCCAGCAGCTTACACGGACAGGTCCAAGAGACCCAGTACTTC,CASSLHGQVQETQYF
15,few,TRBV7-8,TRBD1,TRBJ2-7,TGTGCCAGCAGCTCTTTCCGGGACAGCCCCTACGAGCAGTACTTC,CASSSFRDSPYEQYF
17,.,TRBV5-4,TRBD2,TRBJ2-2,TGTGCCAGCAGCTTTCGGATAGCGGGAGCGCACACCGGGGAGCTGTTTTTT,CASSFRIAGAHTGELFF
16,.,TRBV6-2/TRBV6-3,TRBD2,TRBJ2-1,TGTGCCAGCAGTAGGGGTCCGGGAGGTCCCTACAATGAGCAGTTCTTC,CASSRGPGGPYNEQFF
17,few,TRBV10-1,.,TRBJ2-2,TGCGCCAGCAGTGACTCAACCGGGAGCGGGCCAACCGGGGAGCTGTTTTTT,CASSDSTGSGPTGELFF
16,.,TRBV4-2,TRBD2,TRBJ2-7,TGTGCCAGCAGCCAAGTCGGCCTAGCGGGACTCTACGAGCAGTACTTC,CASSQVGLAGLYEQYF
15,.,TRBV6-2/TRBV6-3,TRBD2,TRBJ2-7,TGTGCCAGCAGTTACAAAACTAGCGGTTCCTACGAGCAGTACTTC,CASSYKTSGSYEQYF
15,.,TRBV7-2,.,TRBJ2-5,TGTGCCAGCAGCGCTCACAGGACCGCCCAAGAGACCCAGTACTTC,CASSAHRTAQETQYF
16,.,TRBV7-2,.,TRBJ2-2,TGTGCCAGCAGCCCAGGGACTTTTACGAACACCGGGGAGCTGTTTTTT,CASSPGTFTNTGELFF
13,.,TRBV5-8,.,TRBJ1-1,TGTGCCAGCAGCCTAGGCGTCCGGGGAGAAGCTTTCTTT,CASSLGVRGEAFF
12,few,TRBV7-9,.,TRBJ1-2,TGTGCCAGCAGCCCGAACAGGGATGGCTACACCTTC,CASSPNRDGYTF
16,.,TRBV24-1,TRBD2,TRBJ2-1,TGTGCCACCAGTGCACCGAGACTAGCAGTGGCCGATGAGCAGTTCTTC,CATSAPRLAVADEQFF
13,.,TRBV12-5,.,TRBJ1-1,TGTGCTAGTGGTCCATCGACAGACACTGAAGCTTTCTTT,CASGPSTDTEAFF
13,.,TRBV11-1,.,TRBJ2-7,TGTGCCAGCAGCTTAGCCCGAGGCTACGAGCAGTACTTC,CASSLARGYEQYF
14,.,TRBV28,TRBD1,TRBJ2-7,TGTGCCAGCAGTTTACTTGGGACAGGATACGAGCAGTACTTC,CASSLLGTGYEQYF
16,.,TRBV3-1/TRBV3-2,TRBD2,TRBJ2-7,TGTGCCAGCAGCCAGGCTCCGGGACTAGCGGAGGGGGGGCAGTACTTC,CASSQAPGLAEGGQYF
13,many,TRBV7-2,.,TRBJ1-2,TGTGCCAGCAGCGCGACGGGAAACTATGGCTACACCTTC,CASSATGNYGYTF
14,.,TRBV7-2,TRBD2,TRBJ2-7,TGTGCCAGCAGCCTCACTAGCGGGAGATATGAGCAGTACTTC,CASSLTSGRYEQYF
15,.,TRBV6-4,TRBD2,TRBJ2-3,TGTGCCAGCAGTGGATCGGGGGGGGGCACAGATACGCAGTATTTT,CASSGSGGGTDTQYF
17,.,TRBV5-1,TRBD2,TRBJ2-7,TGCGCCAGCAGCTTGGTTGGGACTAGCCGGATTCTCTACGAGCAGTACTTC,CASSLVGTSRILYEQYF
14,.,TRBV5-1,TRBD1,TRBJ1-2,TGCGCCAGCAGCTTGGGGACAGGGCCCTATGGCTACACCTTC,CASSLGTGPYGYTF
17,.,TRBV24-1,TRBD1,TRBJ1-3,TGTGCCACCAGTGATCCGAAGGAGGGGGCAACGGGAAACACCATATATTTT,CATSDPKEGATGNTIYF
15,few,TRBV24-1,TRBD1,TRBJ1-5,TGTGCCACCAGTGGAGGGACAGGGGTCAATCAGCCCCAGCATTTT,CATSGGTGVNQPQHF
14,.,TRBV7-9,TRBD1,TRBJ2-7,TGTGCCAGCAGCTCTGGGACAGGGTTTCGCGAGCAGTACTTC,CASSSGTGFREQYF
14,.,TRBV18,.,TRBJ2-7,TGTGCCAGCTCACCGAACAGGGCAGCCTACGAGCAGTACTTC,CASSPNRAAYEQYF
15,.,TRBV7-8,.,TRBJ1-6,TGTGCCAGCAGCTTAGCTCTCGGGGGTAAATCACCCCTCCACTTT,CASSLALGGKSPLHF
14,.,TRBV30,TRBD1,TRBJ1-1,TGTGCCTGGAGGGACAGGGGGCGCGACACTGAAGCTTTCTTT,CAWRDRGRDTEAFF
15,.,TRBV27,.,TRBJ2-7,TGTGCCAGCAGTTTATGGCCCGGGGGAACCTACGAGCAGTACTTC,CASSLWPGGTYEQYF
12,.,TRBV24-1,.,TRBJ2-1,TGTGCCACCGAACGGGAGTCGGATGAGCAGTTCTTC,CATERESDEQFF
15,.,TRBV11-2,TRBD1,TRBJ1-4,TGTGCCAGCAGCTCACCGGGACAGGGGAGAGAAAAACTGTTTTTT,CASSSPGQGREKLFF
14,.,TRBV5-1,TRBD2,TRBJ2-7,TGCGCCAGCAGCATTGGACTAGGTGGCTACGAGCAGTACTTC,CASSIGLGGYEQYF
13,.,TRBV28,.,TRBJ1-2,TGTGCCAGCACCGTCACTGCCCTGTATGGCTACACCTTC,CASTVTALYGYTF
14,.,TRBV15,TRBD1,TRBJ2-5,TGTGCCACCAGCACCGACAGGGGGCAAGAGACCCAGTACTTC,CATSTDRGQETQYF
16,.,TRBV6-5,TRBD2,TRBJ2-2,TGTGCCAGCAGTTACGTACTAGCGGGAGAGAACGGGGAGCTGTTTTTT,CASSYVLAGENGELFF
17,.,TRBV4-1,TRBD2,TRBJ2-1,TGCGCCAGCAGCCAAGACGTAGCGGGAGGGACCTACAATGAGCAGTTCTTC,CASSQDVAGGTYNEQFF
11,.,TRBV19,.,TRBJ2-1,TGTGCCAGTAGTATCCCGACTAGAAAGTTCTTC,CASSIPTRKFF
13,.,TRBV30,.,TRBJ2-7,TGTGCCTGGGCCAGGGGAAGGTTAGGCGAGCAGTACTTC,CAWARGRLGEQYF
13,.,TRBV4-3,.,TRBJ2-7,TGCGCCAGCAGCCAAGGTAGGGAGAACGAGCAGTACTTC,CASSQGRENEQYF
12,.,TRBV4-1,.,TRBJ2-7,TGCGCCAGCAGCCAAGAACAGCGGGAGCAGTACTTC,CASSQEQREQYF
17,.,TRBV6-2/TRBV6-3,.,TRBJ1-5,TGTGCCAGCAGTTACTCACAGATCGGGGGATGGAATCAGCCCCAGCATTTT,CASSYSQIGGWNQPQHF
14,few,TRBV5-1,.,TRBJ2-7,TGCGCCAGCAGCTTCTCCAGGATTGACTACGAGCAGTACTTC,CASSFSRIDYEQYF
13,.,TRBV18,.,TRBJ1-1,TGTGCCAGCTCACCGACAGTGAACACTGAAGCTTTCTTT,CASSPTVNTEAFF
14,.,TRBV4-1,TRBD1,TRBJ1-2,TGCGCCAGCAGCCGGGGGACAGGGGAGTGGGGCTACACCTTC,CASSRGTGEWGYTF
16,.,TRBV24-1,TRBD1,TRBJ2-2,TGTGCCACCAGTGAACCGGGACAGGGGCACACCGGGGAGCTGTTTTTT,CATSEPGQGHTGELFF